This T cell receptor (beta chain) originates from a study of T cells after yellow fever vaccination. Study observations and caveats: It was a small share of clonotypes that appeared in both CD4 and CD8 compartments. Clones from primary vaccination mostly reappeared after the booster (over 95% CD4, approximately 88% CD8).

The V gene lost 4 bases and the J gene lost 1 base, with 10 bases spanning the gap. The CDR3 has 14 residues. From germline, CDR1 is SQVTM and CDR2 ANQGSEA. This clonotype was seen more than once but under ten times. Its antigen is unknown. TCRdb recomputed calls from the 5' RACE reads with MiXCR, one row per CDR3 protein. The data show about 580,000 distinct CDR3 sequences, approximately 16% seen once. The V and J genes are TRBV29-1 and TRBJ2-2; D ambiguous. Here the sequenced sample was PBMCs, taken more than 4 days after the first yellow fever vaccination. The receptor was isolated from a man aged 18-30 years who received the YFV17D yellow fever vaccine. The CDR3 nucleotides are TGCAGCGTTGTGGTCACTCAGAACACCGGGGAGCTGTTTTTT. As protein: CSVVVTQNTGELFF.